Below are 6 T cell receptor beta chains sequenced from a single sample in a study of CD8+ T cells in alopecia areata. Extraction and reverse transcription of RNA yielded cDNA as the sequencing template. Some clones are missing from TCRdb's copy, which holds only in-frame ones; the method was immunoSEQ multiplex PCR. The sample has more than 150,000 clones, around three fifths seen once. This specimen consisted of CD4+ T cells sorted from blood, obtained at week 0. All receptors come from a human donor with alopecia areata.

The chain is built from TRBV15 and TRBJ1-2; D possibly corresponds to TRBD1 (6 bases). CDR1 LNHNV and CDR2 YYDKDF come from the germline V gene (reference sequence). The CDR3 covers 14 residues. V lost 0 bases and J lost 5, with 10 bases in between. CDR3 protein: CATSRDRGEYGYTF. The CDR3 DNA reads as TGTGCCACCAGCAGAGATAGGGGGGAGTATGGCTACACCTTC.

This clone was counted a few times. The V call is TRBV14, the J call TRBJ1-2, with D perhaps TRBD1 (5 bases). CDR3 size: 18 residues. Germline V CDR1 and CDR2: SGHDN, FVKESK. V was shortened by 0 bases and J by 0 bases, with 17 bases between the two germline ends. The CDR3 DNA sequence: TGTGCCAGCAGCCAAGATCGTCCAGGAGGGACCGCTAACTATGGCTACACCTTC. Encoded protein: CASSQDRPGGTANYGYTF.

The chain couples TRBV27 to TRBJ2-7; possibly TRBD1 for D (6 bases). The germline CDR1 and CDR2 sequences are MNHEY and SMNVEV (reference sequence). Trimming cost V 0 bases and J 5 bases, with 8 bases left between them. The CDR3 length is 13 residues. The CDR3 DNA reads TGTGCCAGCAGTTTATCGGGGGCCCACGAGCAGTACTTC. Amino acids: CASSLSGAHEQYF.

The rearrangement joins TRBV30 to TRBJ2-4, with D tentatively TRBD2 (6 bases). Trimming took off 4 bases at V and 6 bases at J, with 13 bases between the two ends. Germline V CDR1 and CDR2: GTSNPN, SVGIG (reference sequence). The CDR3 is made up of 13 amino acids. CDR3 in amino acids: CAWTTRGTNIQYF. CDR3 sequence (DNA): TGTGCCTGGACGACCCGGGGGACAAACATTCAGTACTTC.

This clone was detected a few times. The chain employs TRBV10-1 and TRBJ1-1; D is uncertain. The CDR3 is 10 amino acids. Per germline, CDR1 WNHNN and CDR2 SYGVQD (reference sequence). Trimming pared 10 bases from V and 8 bases from J, leaving 11 bases between. This chain's CDR3 is CAIESAEAFF. CDR3 in DNA: TGCGCCATAGAATCGGCGGAAGCTTTCTTT.

The chain employs TRBV4-1 and TRBJ2-7, with no clear D. CDR3 length equals 13 residues. Germline values: CDR1 MGHRA, CDR2 YSYEKL. Trimming removed 0 bases from V and 6 bases from J, with 9 bases in between. This CDR3 is CASSQEGGIEQYF. The CDR3 region has the DNA TGCGCCAGCAGCCAAGAGGGCGGAATCGAGCAGTACTTC.